This entry describes one T cell receptor (beta chain). These data are taken from a study of blood T cell repertoires in COVID-19. Study-level background: From the United States, Italy and Spain came samples of acute and convalescent COVID-19. Sources were T cells, B-cell-depleted T cells, or PBMCs; the material itself was cDNA or gDNA.

In the authors' methods: Amplified reference gene primers provided the basis for estimating nucleated cell counts. The data were produced by immunoSEQ multiplex PCR, yet TCRdb's version contains in-frame clones alone and is incomplete. V, J and clone size are taken as reported in that table, and D and trimming were inferred from the DNA itself. The sample records roughly 130,000 clones, roughly 80% being singletons. The source material was peripheral blood. The TCR comes from a woman in her thirties who had recovered from COVID-19.

CDR3 sequence: CASSEEEGAVGELFF. Here the CDR3 DNA reads TGTGCCAGCAGTGAAGAGGAGGGGGCGGTCGGGGAGCTGTTTTTT. The J gene is TRBJ2-2, the V gene TRBV6-1; D perhaps matches TRBD1 (7 bases). CDR1 is MNHNS, CDR2 SASEGT, per germline. The CDR3 loop spans 15 amino acids. Trimming stripped 1 base from V and 7 bases from J, with 13 bases between.